What follows are 8 T cell receptor beta chains derived from one specimen sequenced in a study of OX40 agonist ivuxolimab in advanced cancers. Data came from immunoSEQ multiplex PCR; TCRdb stores just in-frame clones and leaves some out. The sample shows roughly 28,000 clones, 75% to 85% of them seen only once. Sequenced material: CD4+ or CD8+ T cells sorted from blood, taken in a trial of the OX40 agonist ivuxolimab. The receptor set was obtained from an adult with an advanced solid tumor such as melanoma, head and neck, liver or kidney cancer.

The chain has TRBV6-1 and TRBJ2-1; 10 bases fit TRBD2. The germline V gene encodes CDR1 MNHNS and CDR2 SASEGT. V lost 0 bases to trimming and J lost 4 bases; unmatched junction nucleotides: 0. This CDR3 is 15 amino acids long. The CDR3 loop reads CASSEASGGYNEQFF. CDR3 coding DNA: TGTGCCAGCAGTGAAGCTAGCGGGGGGTACAATGAGCAGTTCTTC.

This chain uses TRBV6-5 with TRBJ2-7; D is uncertain. Per germline, CDR1 MNHEY and CDR2 SVGAGI. Trimming took 6 bases from V and 2 from J, leaving 14 bases between them. The CDR3 contains 14 residues. CDR3 sequence reads: CASSNRAATYEQYF. Here the CDR3 DNA reads TGTGCCAGCAGCAATCGGGCAGCCACCTACGAGCAGTACTTC.

The chain joins TRBV30 to TRBJ1-2; D perhaps matches TRBD1 (5 bases). Trimming stripped 2 bases from V and 5 bases from J, with 15 bases between. Looked up from germline, CDR1 is GTSNPN and CDR2 is SVGIG (reference sequence). The CDR3 runs to 14 residues. The CDR3 here is CAWSQTGFWYGYTF. In DNA form, the CDR3 reads TGTGCCTGGAGTCAAACAGGATTTTGGTATGGCTACACCTTC.

The rearrangement links TRBV6-5 to TRBJ2-2; D perhaps matches TRBD1 (5 bases). The germline gives CDR1 MNHEY, CDR2 SVGAGI. The CDR3 length is 14 residues. V dropped 6 bases and J dropped 3 bases, with 11 bases sitting between them. CDR3 loop: CASRVGQYTGELFF. CDR3 nucleotide sequence: TGTGCCAGCAGAGTCGGACAATACACCGGGGAGCTGTTTTTT.

The rearrangement joins TRBV6-1 to TRBJ2-3; the match to TRBD2 covers 7 bases. The length of the CDR3 is 13 residues. Germline-derived CDR1 and CDR2 are MNHNS and SASEGT. V dropped 8 bases and J dropped 5; count of bases not matched to a gene: 7. The CDR3 DNA follows: TGTGCCAGCGGGCGGGAGTTAGTAGATACGCAGTATTTT. Translating gives CASGRELVDTQYF.

The rearrangement joins TRBV4-3 to TRBJ2-1; D gene unclear. Germline values: CDR1 LGHNA, CDR2 YSLEER. Trimming took 4 bases from V and 1 from J, leaving 14 bases between them. CDR3 length: 16 residues. The CDR3 protein is CASSRREERSYNEQFF. As DNA, the CDR3 is TGCGCCAGCAGCCGAAGAGAGGAACGGTCCTACAATGAGCAGTTCTTC.

The chain is built from TRBV27 and TRBJ2-4; 7 nucleotides match TRBD1. The V and J ends lost 0 bases and 13 bases, in that order; junction bases with no gene match: 6. The CDR3 sequence is 13 residues long. The germline CDR1 and CDR2 sequences are MNHEY and SMNVEV (reference sequence). CDR3 protein: CASSLSPQGIQYF. The CDR3 DNA reads TGTGCCAGCAGTTTATCCCCACAGGGGATCCAGTACTTC.

This clone showed up just once. The chain employs TRBV19 and TRBJ1-1; tentatively, D is TRBD1 (5 bases). The CDR3 is made up of 16 amino acids. V was cut by 1 base and J by 0 bases, with 12 bases left in between. CDR1 and CDR2 from the germline V gene are LNHDA and SQIVND (reference sequence). The CDR3 spells CASSIVQGFMNTEAFF. The DNA for the CDR3 is TGTGCCAGTAGTATAGTTCAGGGATTCATGAACACTGAAGCTTTCTTT.